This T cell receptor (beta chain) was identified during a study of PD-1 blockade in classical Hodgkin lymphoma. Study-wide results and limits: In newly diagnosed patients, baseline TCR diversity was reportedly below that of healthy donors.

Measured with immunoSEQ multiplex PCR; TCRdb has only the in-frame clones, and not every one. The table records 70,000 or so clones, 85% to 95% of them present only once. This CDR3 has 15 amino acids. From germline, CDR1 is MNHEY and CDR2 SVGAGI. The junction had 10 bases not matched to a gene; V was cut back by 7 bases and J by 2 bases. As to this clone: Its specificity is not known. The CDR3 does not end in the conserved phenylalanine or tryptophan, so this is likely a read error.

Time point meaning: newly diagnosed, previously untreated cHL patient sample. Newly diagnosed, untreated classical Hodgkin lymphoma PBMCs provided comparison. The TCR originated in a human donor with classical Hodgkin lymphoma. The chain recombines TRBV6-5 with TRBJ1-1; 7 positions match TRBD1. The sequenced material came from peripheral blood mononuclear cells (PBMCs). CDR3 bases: TGTGCCAGCACCAAAGGGGGACAGATAAACACTGAAGCTTTCTCT. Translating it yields CASTKGGQINTEAFS.